Listed below are T cell receptor beta chains from one sample, sequenced in a study of blood T cell repertoires in COVID-19. Profiled with immunoSEQ multiplex PCR; TCRdb holds only in-frame clones, not every one. The data contain roughly 120,000 clones, just over 90% of them singletons. The sample taken for sequencing was peripheral blood. These TCRs come from a human donor with active COVID-19. The donor label of this sample is uncertain. Each CDR3 is given with its conserved first and last residue. The order of the fields is J gene, clone size, CDR3 length, D gene, V gene, CDR3 protein, CDR3 DNA. D genes are given only for firm matches. The size entry is marked missing in some rows and otherwise reads once, few, many or a size class.

j_call: TRBJ2-2
clone_size: .
cdr3_length: 14
d_call: TRBD1
v_call: TRBV3-1/TRBV3-2
cdr3_aa: CASSLRTGPGELFF
cdr3_nt: TGTGCCAGCAGCCTACGGACAGGACCCGGGGAGCTGTTTTTT

j_call: TRBJ1-3
clone_size: .
cdr3_length: 14
d_call: TRBD1
v_call: TRBV6-5
cdr3_aa: CASRDRVSGNTIYF
cdr3_nt: TGTGCCAGCAGAGACAGGGTCTCTGGAAACACCATATATTTT

j_call: TRBJ2-3
clone_size: .
cdr3_length: 14
d_call: TRBD1
v_call: TRBV6-5
cdr3_aa: CASRQGALTDTQYF
cdr3_nt: TGTGCCAGCAGGCAGGGGGCCCTCACAGATACGCAGTATTTT

j_call: TRBJ2-2
clone_size: .
cdr3_length: 16
d_call: TRBD2
v_call: TRBV7-9
cdr3_aa: CASSFRLAGATGELFF
cdr3_nt: TGTGCCAGCAGCTTTAGACTAGCGGGGGCGACCGGGGAGCTGTTTTTT

j_call: TRBJ2-3
clone_size: .
cdr3_length: 15
d_call: .
v_call: TRBV6-2/TRBV6-3
cdr3_aa: CASSYIQGRTDTQYF
cdr3_nt: TGTGCCAGCAGTTATATTCAGGGCCGCACAGATACGCAGTATTTT

j_call: TRBJ2-1
clone_size: .
cdr3_length: 13
d_call: .
v_call: TRBV5-4
cdr3_aa: CASSKEGGNEQFF
cdr3_nt: TGTGCCAGCAGTAAAGAAGGGGGCAATGAGCAGTTCTTC

j_call: TRBJ1-6
clone_size: few
cdr3_length: 16
d_call: TRBD1
v_call: TRBV7-9
cdr3_aa: CASSQGQGFYNSPLHF
cdr3_nt: TGTGCCAGCAGCCAAGGACAGGGCTTCTATAATTCACCCCTCCACTTT

j_call: TRBJ2-7
clone_size: .
cdr3_length: 14
d_call: TRBD1
v_call: TRBV28
cdr3_aa: CASSLRQGVGEQYF
cdr3_nt: TGTGCCAGCAGCCTACGACAGGGTGTGGGCGAGCAGTACTTC

j_call: TRBJ2-1
clone_size: few
cdr3_length: 16
d_call: TRBD1
v_call: TRBV5-1
cdr3_aa: CASSLGTGTGANEQFF
cdr3_nt: TGCGCCAGCAGCCTAGGGACCGGGACAGGGGCTAATGAGCAGTTCTTC

j_call: TRBJ1-5
clone_size: .
cdr3_length: 12
d_call: .
v_call: TRBV7-2
cdr3_aa: CASSLNSQPQHF
cdr3_nt: TGTGCCAGCAGCCTGAACAGTCAGCCCCAGCATTTT

j_call: TRBJ1-1
clone_size: .
cdr3_length: 11
d_call: .
v_call: TRBV29-1
cdr3_aa: CSSQENTEAFF
cdr3_nt: TGCAGTTCCCAGGAGAACACTGAAGCTTTCTTT

j_call: TRBJ2-7
clone_size: .
cdr3_length: 17
d_call: TRBD1
v_call: TRBV28
cdr3_aa: CASSSNLGQGPSYEQYF
cdr3_nt: TGTGCCAGCAGTTCGAACCTCGGACAGGGACCGTCCTACGAGCAGTACTTC

j_call: TRBJ1-5
clone_size: once
cdr3_length: 15
d_call: .
v_call: TRBV5-1
cdr3_aa: CASSLTGGSNQPQHF
cdr3_nt: TGCGCCAGCAGCTTGACAGGCGGAAGCAATCAGCCCCAGCATTTT

j_call: TRBJ1-3
clone_size: .
cdr3_length: 16
d_call: .
v_call: TRBV6-2/TRBV6-3
cdr3_aa: CASSYVDSASGNTIYF
cdr3_nt: TGTGCCAGCAGTTATGTGGACAGCGCCTCTGGAAACACCATATATTTT

j_call: TRBJ1-5
clone_size: .
cdr3_length: 15
d_call: .
v_call: TRBV16
cdr3_aa: CASSQSGTPNQPQHF
cdr3_nt: TGTGCCAGCAGCCAATCGGGCACTCCAAATCAGCCCCAGCATTTT

j_call: TRBJ2-7
clone_size: .
cdr3_length: 14
d_call: TRBD1
v_call: TRBV18
cdr3_aa: CASSSLDRAGEQYF
cdr3_nt: TGTGCCAGCTCATCGCTGGACAGGGCGGGCGAGCAGTACTTC

j_call: TRBJ2-7
clone_size: .
cdr3_length: 19
d_call: .
v_call: TRBV6-1
cdr3_aa: CASSGRPPPGLASSYEQYF
cdr3_nt: TGTGCCAGCAGTGGTCGCCCCCCCCCGGGGTTAGCGAGCTCCTACGAGCAGTACTTC

j_call: TRBJ1-2
clone_size: .
cdr3_length: 15
d_call: TRBD1
v_call: TRBV7-8
cdr3_aa: CASSARQGPVYGYTF
cdr3_nt: TGTGCCAGCAGCGCCCGACAGGGGCCGGTCTATGGCTACACCTTC

j_call: TRBJ2-3
clone_size: .
cdr3_length: 13
d_call: .
v_call: TRBV5-6
cdr3_aa: CASSPLATDTQYF
cdr3_nt: TGTGCCAGCAGCCCCCTAGCTACAGATACGCAGTATTTT

j_call: TRBJ2-7
clone_size: .
cdr3_length: 14
d_call: .
v_call: TRBV27
cdr3_aa: CASSSLVSSYEQYF
cdr3_nt: TGTGCCAGCAGTAGTTTAGTAAGCTCCTACGAGCAGTACTTC

j_call: TRBJ2-2
clone_size: .
cdr3_length: 15
d_call: .
v_call: TRBV4-2
cdr3_aa: CASSQEGQAGGELFF
cdr3_nt: TGTGCCAGCAGCCAAGAAGGTCAGGCTGGCGGGGAGCTGTTTTTT

j_call: TRBJ2-1
clone_size: .
cdr3_length: 12
d_call: TRBD2
v_call: TRBV7-8
cdr3_aa: CASSLGLGEQFF
cdr3_nt: TGTGCCAGCAGCCTGGGACTAGGCGAGCAGTTCTTC

j_call: TRBJ2-7
clone_size: .
cdr3_length: 17
d_call: TRBD1
v_call: TRBV5-1
cdr3_aa: CASSRSWDRGFVYEQYF
cdr3_nt: TGCGCCAGCAGTCGTAGCTGGGACAGGGGGTTCGTCTACGAGCAGTACTTC

j_call: TRBJ1-6
clone_size: .
cdr3_length: 13
d_call: .
v_call: TRBV3-1/TRBV3-2
cdr3_aa: CASSRLRDSPLHF
cdr3_nt: TGTGCCAGCAGCCGGCTGAGGGATTCACCCCTCCACTTT

j_call: TRBJ2-1
clone_size: .
cdr3_length: 15
d_call: TRBD1
v_call: TRBV7-6
cdr3_aa: CASSLWGQGRNEQFF
cdr3_nt: TGTGCCAGCAGCCTATGGGGACAGGGAAGGAATGAGCAGTTCTTC

j_call: TRBJ1-2
clone_size: .
cdr3_length: 13
d_call: .
v_call: TRBV27
cdr3_aa: CASSSGFGYGYTF
cdr3_nt: TGTGCCAGCAGTTCGGGGTTCGGCTATGGCTACACCTTC

j_call: TRBJ1-6
clone_size: .
cdr3_length: 15
d_call: TRBD1
v_call: TRBV9
cdr3_aa: CASSVGQGAYSPLHF
cdr3_nt: TGTGCCAGCAGCGTAGGACAGGGGGCATATTCACCCCTCCACTTT

j_call: TRBJ2-7
clone_size: .
cdr3_length: 13
d_call: .
v_call: TRBV11-2
cdr3_aa: CASSHHSSYEQYF
cdr3_nt: TGTGCCAGCAGCCATCATAGCTCCTACGAGCAGTACTTC

j_call: TRBJ1-2
clone_size: .
cdr3_length: 12
d_call: .
v_call: TRBV12-3/TRBV12-4
cdr3_aa: CASSPENYGYTF
cdr3_nt: TGTGCCAGCAGTCCGGAGAACTATGGCTACACCTTC

j_call: TRBJ1-4
clone_size: once
cdr3_length: 18
d_call: .
v_call: TRBV7-2
cdr3_aa: CASSHSTGTEATNEKLFF
cdr3_nt: TGTGCCAGCAGCCACTCAACAGGGACGGAGGCAACTAATGAAAAACTGTTTTTT

j_call: TRBJ1-6
clone_size: .
cdr3_length: 14
d_call: .
v_call: TRBV9
cdr3_aa: CASSVGQYNSPLHF
cdr3_nt: TGTGCCAGCAGCGTAGGGCAGTATAATTCACCCCTCCACTTT

j_call: TRBJ1-1
clone_size: .
cdr3_length: 14
d_call: .
v_call: TRBV6-6
cdr3_aa: CASSYSTVNTEAFF
cdr3_nt: TGTGCCAGCAGTTATTCAACAGTGAACACTGAAGCTTTCTTT